This T cell receptor beta chain was documented in a study of blood T cell repertoires in COVID-19. The overall study: Samples representing acute and convalescent COVID-19 were sourced from the United States, Italy and Spain. Nucleic acid was either cDNA or gDNA, and it came from T cells, B-cell-depleted T cells, or PBMCs.

In the source study's methods: Scientists estimated how many nucleated cells there were by amplifying reference gene primers. Using immunoSEQ multiplex PCR, the repertoire was profiled, and TCRdb retains in-frame clones only, with some absent. That table is the source of V, J and clone size, and D and trimming were worked out from the DNA. In the table there are around 180,000 clones, about 87% of which are singletons. Material for sequencing was peripheral blood. The sequence was collected from a man in his 60s with acute or convalescent COVID-19.

CDR3 sequence reads: CASNQWSGNPEAFF. The CDR3 region has the DNA TGCGCCAGCAATCAGTGGTCGGGTAACCCTGAAGCTTTCTTT. The chain carries TRBV5-1 and TRBJ1-1; D is uncertain. Trimming shortened V by 6 bases and J by 6 bases, and 18 bases separated the two germline ends. Germline CDR1 SGHRS, CDR2 YFSETQ. This CDR3 comprises 14 residues.